Following are 20 T cell receptor beta chains from one sample sequenced in a study of blood T cell repertoires in COVID-19. Clones were read by immunoSEQ multiplex PCR, and TCRdb kept only the in-frame ones, dropping some. The table lists about 300,000 clones, about 90% of them singletons, with 1.5% to 2% in the top ten. The sample comprised peripheral blood. These receptors came from a woman in her twenties or thirties with COVID-19, enrolled during active disease.

V usage is TRBV2 and J usage is TRBJ1-5, with 10 bases fitting TRBD1. The V and J ends lost 3 bases and 7 bases, in that order; junction bases with no gene match: 6. Germline assignment: CDR1 SNHLY and CDR2 FYNNEI. This CDR3 contains 15 residues. DNA for the CDR3: TGTGCCAGCAGTGAGCGAGGGACAGGGGCGCAGCCCCAGCATTTT. It codes for CASSERGTGAQPQHF.

About this clone itself: Other DNA sequences in this specimen translate into the identical CDR3. CDR3 region: CASSFGGTEAFF. The CDR3 nucleotides are TGTGCCAGCAGTTTTGGCGGCACTGAAGCTTTCTTT. The chain uses TRBV12-3 or TRBV12-4 and TRBJ1-1; D remains ambiguous. Trimming removed 3 bases from V and 4 bases from J, with 6 bases in between. The CDR3 spans 12 residues.

The V gene is TRBV30, the J gene TRBJ2-3, with D tentatively TRBD2 (5 bases). Looked up from germline, CDR1 is GTSNPN and CDR2 is SVGIG (reference sequence). V shed 1 base and J shed 0 bases, with 8 bases lying between them. This CDR3 is built from 14 residues. The CDR3 sequence: CAWSAGLSTDTQYF. CDR3 nucleotide sequence: TGTGCCTGGAGTGCCGGACTTAGCACAGATACGCAGTATTTT. Looking up the rest from reference TRBV30 and TRBJ2-3 gives the full variable domain: SQTIHQWPATLVQPVGSPLSLECTVEGTSNPNLYWYRQAAGRGLQLLFYSVGIGQISSEVPQNLSASRPQDRQFILSSKKLLLSDSGFYLCAWSAGLSTDTQYFGPGTRLTVL.

The V call is TRBV7-9, the J call TRBJ1-3, with 10 bases that match TRBD1. The CDR3 sequence is 17 residues long. The germline CDR1 and CDR2 sequences are SEHNR and FQNEAQ (reference sequence). V shed 4 bases and J 0 bases; nucleotides not matched to a gene: 6. CDR3 in amino acids: CASSSGTGAFSGNTIYF. CDR3 nucleotide sequence: TGTGCCAGCAGCTCCGGGACAGGGGCCTTCTCTGGAAACACCATATATTTT.

This clone is a singleton in its sample. This rearrangement joins TRBV19 to TRBJ1-3, with D possibly matching TRBD1 (6 bases). Germline V gives CDR1 LNHDA, CDR2 SQIVND (reference sequence). The V and J ends lost 4 bases and 3 bases respectively, with 7 bases between them. The CDR3 has 13 residues. For the CDR3, the DNA is TGTGCCAGTAGTAGGGGGCTTGGAAACACCATATATTTT. Its protein is CASSRGLGNTIYF.

This chain links TRBV15 with TRBJ1-1; unclear D gene. Trimming removed 0 bases from V and 1 base from J, with 6 bases in between. The CDR3 sequence is 14 residues long. Germline values: CDR1 LNHNV, CDR2 YYDKDF (reference sequence). This chain's CDR3 is CATSRDIRNTEAFF. CDR3 nucleotide sequence: TGTGCCACCAGCAGAGATATCAGGAACACTGAAGCTTTCTTT.

The chain uses TRBV4-1 and TRBJ1-5, with D unresolved. The CDR3 is made up of 14 amino acids. Trimming removed 4 bases from V and 2 bases from J, with 9 bases in between. Germline CDR1 and CDR2: MGHRA and YSYEKL. CDR3 protein: CASSPDSGNQPQHF. CDR3 sequence (DNA): TGCGCCAGCAGCCCAGATTCGGGCAATCAGCCCCAGCATTTT.

The chain uses TRBV5-5 and TRBJ2-3; TRBD1 matches at 12 bases. The CDR3 is 16 residues long. The junction had 6 bases not matched to a gene; V was cut back by 0 bases and J by 7 bases. Germline assignment: CDR1 SGHKS and CDR2 YYEKEE (reference sequence). This CDR3 reads CASSLAGTGGRYTQYF. DNA for the CDR3: TGTGCCAGCAGCTTGGCCGGGACAGGGGGCCGGTATACGCAGTATTTT.

The chain couples TRBV5-4 to TRBJ1-1, with a possible D match to TRBD1 (6 bases). Looked up from germline, CDR1 is SGHNT and CDR2 is YYREEE (reference sequence). This CDR3 has 14 amino acids. With 3 bases removed from V and 4 bases from J, the gap between germline ends came to 13 bases. The CDR3 DNA sequence: TGTGCCAGCAGCTCGTCCTTCAGGGGCACTGAAGCTTTCTTT. This codes for CASSSSFRGTEAFF.

This chain joins TRBV29-1 and TRBJ2-3; 12 bases match TRBD1. V lost 7 bases, J lost 5 bases, and 7 bases stayed unmatched. This CDR3 comprises 14 residues. Germline V gives CDR1 SQVTM, CDR2 ANQGSEA. The chain's CDR3 is CSGRGTGGRDTQYF. The CDR3 DNA is TGCAGCGGGAGAGGGACAGGGGGCAGAGATACGCAGTATTTT.

The gene calls are TRBV29-1 and TRBJ1-1; D is ambiguous. Looked up from germline, CDR1 is SQVTM and CDR2 is ANQGSEA. This CDR3 spans 12 amino acids. Deletions cut 8 bases from V and 1 base from J, with 11 bases between. The CDR3 here is CSTRLRNTEAFF. The CDR3 region has the DNA TGCAGCACACGACTCCGGAACACTGAAGCTTTCTTT.

As for this clone: The same CDR3 is also encoded by other DNA sequences in this sample. The rearrangement links TRBV15 to TRBJ2-3; TRBD2 matches at 8 bases. V shed 5 bases, J shed 0 bases, and the junction held 4 bases outside the gene matches. This CDR3 has 15 residues. The germline gives CDR1 LNHNV, CDR2 YYDKDF (reference sequence). CDR3 sequence: CATSGERGSTDTQYF. The CDR3 DNA follows: TGTGCCACCAGCGGCGAGCGGGGGAGCACAGATACGCAGTATTTT.

The J gene is TRBJ1-1, the V gene TRBV2, with TRBD1 identical over 10 bases. This CDR3 is 14 amino acids long. Trimming cost V 7 bases and J 5 bases; bases outside gene matches: 7. Germline CDR1 is SNHLY and CDR2 is FYNNEI. The CDR3 here is CASTMTGGRTEAFF. The CDR3 nucleotides read TGTGCCAGCACCATGACAGGGGGCAGGACTGAAGCTTTCTTT. Full variable domain (missing parts from reference TRBV2 and TRBJ1-1): EPEVTQTPSHQVTQMGQEVILRCVPISNHLYFYWYRQILGQKVEFLVSFYNNEISEKSEIFDDQFSVERPDGSNFTLKIRSTKLEDSAMYFCASTMTGGRTEAFFGQGTRLTVV.

A single count supports this clone. V and J are TRBV5-1 and TRBJ2-3, with a tentative D call TRBD2 (7 bases). V was cut by 1 base and J by 3 bases, with 15 bases left in between. CDR1 is SGHRS, CDR2 YFSETQ, per germline. The CDR3 runs to 16 residues. In DNA, the CDR3 is TGCGCCAGCAGCTTGTGGGGGGGCACAGTTACAGATACGCAGTATTTT. This translates into CASSLWGGTVTDTQYF.

V usage is TRBV6-5 and J usage is TRBJ1-1; the match to TRBD1 covers 8 bases. Per germline, CDR1 MNHEY and CDR2 SVGAGI. The CDR3 runs to 15 residues. The V and J ends lost 2 bases and 1 base, in that order; junction bases with no gene match: 3. The CDR3 spells CASSYGDRSNTEAFF. The CDR3, as DNA: TGTGCCAGCAGTTACGGGGACAGGTCGAACACTGAAGCTTTCTTT.

The chain couples TRBV27 to TRBJ1-2; 10 bases align to TRBD1. The J segment lost 4 bases and the V segment lost 5 bases, leaving 10 bases of the junction unmatched. Germline CDR1 is MNHEY and CDR2 is SMNVEV (reference sequence). The CDR3 sequence is 16 residues long. CDR3 coding DNA: TGTGCCAGCAGTACCGGGGACAGGGGCCTTGGCTATGGCTACACCTTC. Translation: CASSTGDRGLGYGYTF.

The CDR3 DNA is TGTGCCAGCAGTCTAAGAGGCCCCTACGAGCAGTACTTC. It yields the protein CASSLRGPYEQYF. The chain links TRBV27 to TRBJ2-7, with D uncertain. V lost 5 bases to trimming and J lost 2 bases, with 10 bases between them. The CDR3 loop spans 13 amino acids. The germline V gene encodes CDR1 MNHEY and CDR2 SMNVEV (reference sequence).

The count of this clone is one. The V gene is TRBV5-1, the J gene TRBJ1-5; a weak D match, TRBD1 (5 bases). CDR1 SGHRS and CDR2 YFSETQ come from the germline V gene. The CDR3 has 14 amino acids. V was trimmed by 3 bases and J by 2 bases, leaving 9 bases between them. In nucleotides, the CDR3 is TGCGCCAGCAGCTGGGGGGTGGGCAATCAGCCCCAGCATTTT. Translation: CASSWGVGNQPQHF.

The chain couples TRBV7-2 to TRBJ1-2; a weak D match, TRBD1 (6 bases). Germline V lookup: CDR1 SGHTA, CDR2 FQGNSA. Trimming cost V 5 bases and J 0 bases, with 10 bases left between them. This CDR3 contains 14 residues. The CDR3 region is CASSPGVANYGYTF. The CDR3 DNA reads TGTGCCAGCAGCCCAGGGGTTGCTAACTATGGCTACACCTTC.

The chain recombines TRBV6-1 with TRBJ2-7, with D perhaps matching TRBD1 (5 bases). V shed 2 bases and J shed 9 bases, with 14 bases lying between them. The germline V gene encodes CDR1 MNHNS and CDR2 SASEGT. This CDR3 contains 13 residues. The CDR3 bases are TGTGCCAGCAGTGAACAAGCAGGGTGGTGGCAGTACGTC. This sequence encodes CASSEQAGWWQYV.